These 22 T cell receptor beta chains share one sample of origin, sequenced in a study of blood T cells in healthy people across ages (dated by TCRdb to the mid-2010s). The method was 5' RACE. The reads were generated on an Illumina HiSeq 2500. A second about 7 to 11 cycle PCR used a sample-barcoded 5' primer and a J-beta primer mix. TCRdb reprocessing: public reads trimmed at Q25 with fastp, clones called with MiXCR, in-frame beta chains kept. Rows with a matching CDR3 protein are joined into one entry that keeps the most common DNA and genes. The sample yields about 1,500,000 distinct CDR3 sequences; approximately 38% were counted once. The top ten constitute roughly 7.9% of the sample. Material: blood. The receptors were gathered from a young woman in good health.

The CDR3 DNA is TGTGCCAGCAGGCGACAGCGTAATGAAAAACTGTTTTTT. As protein: CASRRQRNEKLFF. V and J are TRBV27 and TRBJ1-4, with D perhaps TRBD1 (5 bases). Germline values: CDR1 MNHEY, CDR2 SMNVEV (reference sequence). V shed 6 bases and J shed 4 bases, with 9 bases lying between them. This CDR3 is built from 13 residues.

The chain combines TRBV6-6 with TRBJ2-1, with D unresolved. The CDR3 covers 12 residues. Germline V gene sequence: CDR1 MNHNY, CDR2 SVGAGI (reference sequence). V lost 8 bases to trimming and J lost 8 bases, with 13 bases between them. The CDR3 DNA reads as TGTGCCAGCTCGATGAATGTTGATGAGCAGTTCTTC. It translates to CASSMNVDEQFF.

This clonotype appeared once. CDR3 amino acids: CASGLVVTSGVNEQFF. In DNA, the CDR3 is TGTGCTAGTGGTTTGGTAGTAACTAGCGGGGTCAATGAGCAGTTCTTC. J is TRBJ2-1 and V is TRBV12-5, with 10 bases fitting TRBD2. The CDR3 totals 16 residues. V lost 0 bases to trimming and J lost 6 bases; unmatched junction nucleotides: 5. Germline V gene sequence: CDR1 LGHNT, CDR2 FRNRAP.

The rearrangement links TRBV7-2 to TRBJ2-4; 7 bases are shared with TRBD1. The J call is uncertain, as TRBJ2-7 better fits the DNA end. This CDR3 spans 15 amino acids. Germline values: CDR1 SGHTA, CDR2 FQGNSA. The CDR3 DNA sequence: TGTGCCAGCAGCTTAGTCTGGACAGGCCAGTACGAGCAGTACTTC. Translated, it gives CASSLVWTGQYEQYF.

A note on this clonotype: One end of the junction varies from germline; a read error may be responsible. The chain employs TRBV6-1 and TRBJ1-2, with 7 bases fitting TRBD1. Germline CDR1 is MNHNS and CDR2 is SASEGT. The length of the CDR3 is 13 residues. The CDR3 is CANSSGGNYGYTF. The CDR3, as DNA: TGTGCCAACAGTTCAGGGGGTAACTATGGCTACACCTTC.

A single count supports this clonotype. This chain links TRBV7-9 with TRBJ2-2, with no clear D. Per germline, CDR1 SEHNR and CDR2 FQNEAQ (reference sequence). This CDR3 spans 15 amino acids. V lost 5 bases and J lost 3, with 13 bases in between. CDR3 amino acids: CASSPQKYDTGELFF. CDR3 nucleotides: TGTGCCAGCAGCCCGCAGAAGTACGACACCGGGGAGCTGTTTTTT.

This chain uses TRBV6-2 or TRBV6-3 with TRBJ2-3; a possible D gene is TRBD2 (7 bases). With 0 bases removed from V and 5 bases from J, the gap between germline ends came to 18 bases. There are 17 residues in the CDR3. CDR1 and CDR2 from the germline V gene are MNHEY and SVGEGT. CDR3 sequence reads: CASSYSIQGGDEDTQYF. For the CDR3, the DNA is TGTGCCAGCAGTTACTCGATCCAAGGGGGGGATGAAGATACGCAGTATTTT.

This clonotype has just a few counts. V and J are TRBV15 and TRBJ2-1; perhaps TRBD2 as D (5 bases). Trimming pared 3 bases from V and 5 bases from J, leaving 17 bases between. CDR1 and CDR2 (germline): LNHNV, YYDKDF (reference sequence). CDR3 length equals 16 residues. The CDR3 region has the DNA TGTGCCACCAGCAGGGGCCTGGACTGGCGCGACAATGAGCAGTTCTTC. It translates to CATSRGLDWRDNEQFF.

The chain links TRBV10-3 to TRBJ2-1; 10 positions match TRBD2. CDR1 ENHRY and CDR2 SYGVKD come from the germline V gene. The CDR3 is 15 residues long. V was pared by 0 bases and J by 5 bases, with 1 base of the junction left unmatched. This CDR3 is CAISESLAGDNEQFF. CDR3 nucleotide sequence: TGTGCCATCAGTGAGTCCCTAGCGGGAGACAATGAGCAGTTCTTC.

The rearrangement links TRBV27 to TRBJ2-7, with D tentatively TRBD2 (7 bases). Germline V lookup: CDR1 MNHEY, CDR2 SMNVEV (reference sequence). The CDR3 is 14 amino acids. Trimming pared 7 bases from V and 2 bases from J, leaving 15 bases between. In nucleotides, the CDR3 is TGTGCCAGCATTGGGGGGGCCGGACCCTACGAGCAGTACTTC. This encodes CASIGGAGPYEQYF.

This rearrangement joins TRBV12-5 to TRBJ1-1; D is unclear. CDR1 and CDR2 from the germline V gene are LGHNT and FRNRAP. The CDR3 contains 16 residues. The V end was cut by 0 bases, the J end by 1 base, with 12 bases between. The CDR3: CASGLVRDASNTEAFF. For the CDR3, the DNA is TGTGCTAGTGGTTTGGTACGTGACGCTTCGAACACTGAAGCTTTCTTT.

The J gene is TRBJ2-4, the V gene TRBV9, with D hard to call. Matching the DNA end better, TRBJ2-7 makes the J call doubtful. Germline V gene sequence: CDR1 SGDLS, CDR2 YYNGEE. The CDR3 has 14 amino acids. The CDR3 loop is CASSIGEQSYEQYF. DNA of the CDR3: TGTGCCAGCAGCATTGGGGAACAGTCCTACGAGCAGTACTTC.

This clonotype was picked up many times. V usage is TRBV10-3 and J usage is TRBJ2-7; 9 bases fit TRBD2. V lost 10 bases to trimming and J lost 0 bases; unmatched junction nucleotides: 7. The CDR3 is 14 amino acids. The germline gives CDR1 ENHRY, CDR2 SYGVKD. The CDR3 here is CASKREASSYEQYF. The CDR3, as DNA: TGTGCCAGCAAGCGGGAGGCGAGCTCCTACGAGCAGTACTTC.

The gene calls are TRBV6-6 and TRBJ2-2, with a weak D call TRBD1 (6 bases). Germline CDR1 MNHNY, CDR2 SVGAGI (reference sequence). Trimming took 10 bases from V and 5 from J, leaving 14 bases between them. CDR3 length equals 13 residues. CDR3 in amino acids: CATRTVATGELFF. In DNA form, the CDR3 reads TGTGCCACACGGACAGTCGCGACCGGGGAGCTGTTTTTT.

V gene TRBV20-1 combines with J gene TRBJ2-4; D remains ambiguous. The CDR3 consists of 13 residues. Between the trimmed V and J ends, which lost 0 bases and 2 bases, there was a span of 5 bases. Per germline, CDR1 DFQATT and CDR2 SNEGSKA (reference sequence). The CDR3 nucleotides are TGCAGTGCTAGAGAGGGGACCAAAAACATTCAGTACTTC. It encodes CSAREGTKNIQYF.

V and J are TRBV27 and TRBJ1-2, with 7 positions matching TRBD1. This CDR3 region has 14 residues. Trimming took 3 bases from V and 6 from J; bases not matched to a gene: 7. CDR1 and CDR2 from the germline V gene are MNHEY and SMNVEV (reference sequence). The chain's CDR3 is CASSFRQGGHGYTF. The CDR3 DNA sequence: TGTGCCAGCAGTTTTAGACAGGGTGGGCATGGCTACACCTTC.

The chain couples TRBV6-1 to TRBJ2-3, with a possible D match to TRBD2 (6 bases). The germline V and J ends were trimmed by 6 bases and 0 bases, with 25 bases remaining between them. Germline loops: CDR1 MNHNS, CDR2 SASEGT. The CDR3 has 19 residues. The CDR3 region has the DNA TGTGCCAGCAGCCAACGAACGACTAGGAGCTGGCGGAGCACAGATACGCAGTATTTT. This gives the protein CASSQRTTRSWRSTDTQYF.

The CDR3 DNA reads as TGCGCCAGCAGCTTGGGGACCCGGGATTCACCCCTCCACTTT. It encodes CASSLGTRDSPLHF. The V call is TRBV5-1, the J call TRBJ1-6; D gene ambiguous. Trimming cost V 0 bases and J 8 bases, with 9 bases left between them. This CDR3 comprises 14 residues. The germline V gene has CDR1 SGHRS and CDR2 YFSETQ.

The chain links TRBV2 to TRBJ1-2; TRBD1 might be the D (6 bases). Germline V gene lookup returns CDR1 SNHLY and CDR2 FYNNEI. This CDR3 spans 12 amino acids. The V end was cut by 10 bases, the J end by 8 bases, with 17 bases between. The CDR3 DNA is TGTGCCACCCTAACAGGGCATGGCGGCTACACCTTC. Translated, it gives CATLTGHGGYTF.

This clonotype was recorded a few times. This sequence joins TRBV20-1 and TRBJ2-7; D gene ambiguous. The V end was cut by 6 bases, the J end by 1 base, with 10 bases between. Per the germline V gene, CDR1 is DFQATT and CDR2 is SNEGSKA (reference sequence). The CDR3 has 12 residues. The CDR3: CSAPTHSYEQYF. CDR3 DNA sequence: TGCAGTGCCCCTACTCATTCCTACGAGCAGTACTTC.

This chain connects TRBV6-5 to TRBJ2-3; no clear D gene. The CDR3 is 14 residues long. Germline CDR1 MNHEY, CDR2 SVGAGI. V was pared by 8 bases and J by 3 bases, with 15 bases between. The CDR3 reads CASRHLGYTDTQYF. CDR3 in DNA: TGTGCCAGCCGGCACTTGGGATATACAGATACGCAGTATTTT.

The gene calls are TRBV28 and TRBJ1-5; a weak D match, TRBD1 (6 bases). Germline V CDR1 and CDR2: MDHEN, SYDVKM. The V gene lost 8 bases and the J gene lost 7 bases, with 21 bases spanning the gap. CDR3 length equals 15 residues. CDR3 amino acids: CASGSEAAGGQPQHF. The CDR3 nucleotides read TGTGCCAGCGGATCTGAAGCGGCCGGGGGCCAGCCCCAGCATTTT.